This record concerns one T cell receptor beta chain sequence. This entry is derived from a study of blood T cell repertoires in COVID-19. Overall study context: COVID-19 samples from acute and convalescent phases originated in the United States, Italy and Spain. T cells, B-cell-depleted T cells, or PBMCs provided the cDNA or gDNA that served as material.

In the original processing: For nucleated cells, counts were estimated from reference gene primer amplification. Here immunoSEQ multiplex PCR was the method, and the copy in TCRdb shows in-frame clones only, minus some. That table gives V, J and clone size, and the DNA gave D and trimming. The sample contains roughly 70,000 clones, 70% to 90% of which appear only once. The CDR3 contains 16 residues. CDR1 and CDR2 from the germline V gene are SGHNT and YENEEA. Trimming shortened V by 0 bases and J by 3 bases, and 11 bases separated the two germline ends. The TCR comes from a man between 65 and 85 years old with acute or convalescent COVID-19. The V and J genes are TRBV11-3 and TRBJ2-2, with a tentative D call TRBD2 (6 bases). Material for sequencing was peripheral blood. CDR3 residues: CASSLDGGLYTGELFF. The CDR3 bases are TGTGCCAGCAGCTTAGACGGAGGACTATACACCGGGGAGCTGTTTTTT. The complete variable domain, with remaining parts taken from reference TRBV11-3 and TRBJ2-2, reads EAGVVQSPRYKIIEKKQPVAFWCNPISGHNTLYWYLQNLGQGPELLIRYENEEAVDDSQLPKDRFSAERLKGVDSTLKIQPAELGDSAVYLCASSLDGGLYTGELFFGEGSRLTVL.